The next 28 T cell receptor beta chains were all read from a single sample in a study of Ad26.COV2.S vaccination and SARS-CoV-2 variants. Stated treatment: about 20 received Ad26.COV2.S at low or high dose, single or two shots; 5 received placebo; per-sample allocation not given. Sampling was done on day 63 after the first vaccine or placebo injection. Using immunoSEQ multiplex PCR, the repertoire was profiled, and TCRdb retains in-frame clones only, with some absent. The sample consists of around 300,000 clones, 88% of them appearing once. Sequencing was performed on peripheral blood, taken in a trial of Ad26.COV2.S vaccine versus placebo. These receptor sequences come from a person aged 18-65 years who received the Ad26.COV2.S COVID-19 vaccine or a placebo.

This clone was found a few times. The chain employs TRBV30 and TRBJ1-2; D is possibly TRBD1 (5 bases). The CDR3 runs to 12 residues. The germline V gene has CDR1 GTSNPN and CDR2 SVGIG (reference sequence). The V gene lost 4 bases and the J gene lost 4 bases, with 10 bases spanning the gap. The CDR3 protein is CAWNGQFYGYTF. The DNA for the CDR3 is TGTGCCTGGAACGGACAATTCTATGGCTACACCTTC.

This clone occurred a few times. This chain uses TRBV5-1 with TRBJ1-1; TRBD1 might be the D (6 bases). The V end was cut by 0 bases, the J end by 0 bases, with 15 bases between. The CDR3 consists of 17 residues. Germline loops: CDR1 SGHRS, CDR2 YFSETQ. The CDR3 bases are TGCGCCAGCAGCTTGGCCGTACAGGGAGGGATGAACACTGAAGCTTTCTTT. As protein: CASSLAVQGGMNTEAFF.

To note about this clone: This same CDR3 is encoded by further DNA sequences in the sample. The rearrangement links TRBV9 to TRBJ2-2; D is unresolved. Germline values: CDR1 SGDLS, CDR2 YYNGEE. The V end was cut by 4 bases, the J end by 3 bases, with 4 bases between. The CDR3 spans 12 residues. The CDR3 DNA reads as TGTGCCAGCAGCCCACACACCGGGGAGCTGTTTTTT. It specifies CASSPHTGELFF.

The rearrangement uses TRBV14 and TRBJ2-2, with D maybe TRBD1 (6 bases). The CDR3 is 17 residues long. Germline assignment: CDR1 SGHDN and CDR2 FVKESK. V was clipped by 2 bases and J by 1 base, with 14 bases between them. The CDR3 here is CASSQRNRVLNTGELFF. For the CDR3, the DNA is TGTGCCAGCAGCCAAAGAAACAGGGTCTTGAACACCGGGGAGCTGTTTTTT.

This clone was recorded once. The CDR3 DNA sequence: TGTGCCAGCAGCTTACAGGGGGAGGGCTATGGCTACACCTTC. Protein sequence: CASSLQGEGYGYTF. This chain joins TRBV7-2 and TRBJ1-2; 7 nucleotides match TRBD1. Germline CDR1 SGHTA, CDR2 FQGNSA. The V and J ends lost 2 bases and 4 bases, in that order; junction bases with no gene match: 4. The CDR3 is made up of 14 amino acids.

The rearrangement links TRBV6-6 to TRBJ2-7; possibly TRBD1 or TRBD2 for D (5 bases each). CDR3 length: 13 residues. The V end was cut by 4 bases, the J end by 3 bases, with 10 bases between. Germline CDR1 reads MNHNY; CDR2 reads SVGAGI (reference sequence). CDR3 loop: CASSSGALYEQYF. Here the CDR3 DNA reads TGTGCCAGCAGTTCCGGGGCCCTCTACGAGCAGTACTTC.

V usage is TRBV15 and J usage is TRBJ2-1; 8 bases match TRBD2. Germline CDR1 reads LNHNV; CDR2 reads YYDKDF (reference sequence). The J segment lost 10 bases and the V segment lost 5 bases, leaving 13 bases of the junction unmatched. There are 15 residues in the CDR3. The CDR3 protein is CATSFGRDQFSEQFF. The CDR3 nucleotides are TGTGCCACCAGCTTCGGGAGGGATCAGTTCAGCGAGCAGTTCTTC.

The chain has TRBV7-2 and TRBJ2-2; D gene unclear. Germline lookup yields CDR1 SGHTA and CDR2 FQGNSA. The CDR3 totals 12 residues. The ends were cut back, 1 base at V and 6 bases at J, with 3 bases in the middle. CDR3 in amino acids: CASSLGPGELFF. The CDR3 nucleotides are TGTGCCAGCAGCTTAGGTCCCGGGGAGCTGTTTTTT.

The V gene is TRBV7-3, the J gene TRBJ1-1; 12 nucleotides line up with TRBD1. V trimming: 1 base; J trimming: 3 bases; junction bases outside the gene matches: 9. The CDR3 covers 18 residues. From germline, CDR1 is SGHTA and CDR2 FQGTGA. CDR3 nucleotides: TGTGCCAGCAGCTTAAGCCCCGGGACAGGGGGCGATTACACTGAAGCTTTCTTT. Translated: CASSLSPGTGGDYTEAFF.

Here the CDR3 DNA reads TGTGCCGGCGGACGGAGACAGGCCTACAATGAGCAGTTCTTC. Its translation: CAGGRRQAYNEQFF. This chain links TRBV28 with TRBJ2-1; D might be TRBD1 (6 bases). The CDR3 is made up of 14 amino acids. Per the germline V gene, CDR1 is MDHEN and CDR2 is SYDVKM. V was trimmed by 11 bases and J by 2 bases, leaving 16 bases between them.

The CDR3, as DNA: TGTGCCAGCAGTTTGGAGGGGTTTGGGCAGTACTTC. Translation gives CASSLEGFGQYF. V is TRBV12-3 or TRBV12-4 and J is TRBJ2-7, with a tentative D call TRBD2 (6 bases). The ends were cut back, 3 bases at V and 9 bases at J, with 12 bases in the middle. The CDR3 contains 12 residues.

The table lists this clone with many counts. The V gene is TRBV7-2, the J gene TRBJ2-7; 11 bases match TRBD2. Trimming removed 5 bases from V and 7 bases from J; junction bases left unmatched: 10. The CDR3 length is 15 residues. The V gene's germline CDR1 is SGHTA and CDR2 FQGNSA. The CDR3 loop is CASSTTSGVPREQYF. The CDR3, as DNA: TGTGCCAGCAGCACGACTAGCGGGGTCCCGAGGGAGCAGTACTTC.

This clone was counted a single time. This chain links TRBV12-5 with TRBJ2-2, with TRBD2 identical over 9 bases. V was pared by 1 base and J by 4 bases, with 4 bases of the junction left unmatched. There are 16 residues in the CDR3. In germline, CDR1 is LGHNT, CDR2 FRNRAP. This CDR3 reads CASGLDSLAGTGELFF. CDR3 in DNA: TGTGCTAGTGGTTTGGACTCACTAGCGGGCACCGGGGAGCTGTTTTTT.

The count of this clone is one. The chain has TRBV28 and TRBJ2-3; TRBD2 matches at 10 bases. The V gene's germline CDR1 is MDHEN and CDR2 SYDVKM. The CDR3 loop spans 15 amino acids. V dropped 5 bases and J dropped 2; count of bases not matched to a gene: 4. The CDR3: CASSRLAGITDTQYF. CDR3 bases: TGTGCCAGCAGTCGACTAGCGGGTATCACAGATACGCAGTATTTT.

This clone was seen a single time. For the CDR3, the DNA is TGTGCCAGCAGTTTCTCCGAGGGTGTCGAGCAGTACTTC. It specifies CASSFSEGVEQYF. V and J are TRBV6-6 and TRBJ2-7; a possible D gene is TRBD2 (5 bases). The length of the CDR3 is 13 residues. Germline V gives CDR1 MNHNY, CDR2 SVGAGI (reference sequence). The V and J ends lost 4 bases and 6 bases respectively, with 13 bases between them.

In this sample, this clone turned up a few times. V and J are TRBV6-5 and TRBJ2-7, with D unresolved. This CDR3 spans 12 amino acids. The germline V and J ends were trimmed by 3 bases and 3 bases, with 6 bases remaining between them. Germline V gene lookup returns CDR1 MNHEY and CDR2 SVGAGI. CDR3 amino acids: CASSYNRYEQYF. CDR3 DNA sequence: TGTGCCAGCAGTTATAACCGCTACGAGCAGTACTTC.

There are a few counts of this clone. This chain joins TRBV9 and TRBJ1-4; 10 bases match TRBD1. CDR3 size: 15 residues. J was trimmed by 4 bases and V by 2 bases; bases with no gene match: 2. Germline-derived CDR1 and CDR2 are SGDLS and YYNGEE. The CDR3 bases are TGTGCCAGCAGCGTGGGACAGGGGAATAATGAAAAACTGTTTTTT. Residues: CASSVGQGNNEKLFF. Combining the CDR3 with reference TRBV9 and TRBJ1-4 gives the whole variable domain DSGVTQTPKHLITATGQRVTLRCSPRSGDLSVYWYQQSLDQGLQFLIQYYNGEERAKGNILERFSAQQFPDLHSELNLSSLELGDSALYFCASSVGQGNNEKLFFGSGTQLSVL.

The chain recombines TRBV5-1 with TRBJ1-4; D unclear. The length of the CDR3 is 15 residues. Trimming took 1 base from V and 3 from J, leaving 10 bases between them. Germline V gene sequence: CDR1 SGHRS, CDR2 YFSETQ. CDR3 protein: CASSLSLGPNEKLFF. In DNA, the CDR3 is TGCGCCAGCAGCTTGAGTCTCGGTCCTAATGAAAAACTGTTTTTT.

The chain carries TRBV28 and TRBJ1-2; a possible D gene is TRBD1 (5 bases). The length of the CDR3 is 14 residues. Germline CDR1 reads MDHEN; CDR2 reads SYDVKM. Trimming took off 1 base at V and 5 bases at J, with 11 bases between the two ends. In nucleotides, the CDR3 is TGTGCCAGCAGTTTATCGGGACCGGCTTATGGCTACACCTTC. It translates to CASSLSGPAYGYTF.

This clone was counted a few times. The chain joins TRBV7-6 to TRBJ1-2, with D uncertain. Germline values: CDR1 SGHVS, CDR2 FNYEAQ. This CDR3 spans 20 amino acids. V was shortened by 6 bases and J by 8 bases, with 37 bases between the two germline ends. The CDR3 DNA sequence: TGTGCCAGCAGTGGGTCCGGCCGTCCCGGGATGCCTTCGGGAGGGAGCGGCTACACCTTC. Its translation is CASSGSGRPGMPSGGSGYTF.

This chain joins TRBV30 and TRBJ1-2, with D maybe TRBD1 (6 bases). Germline loops: CDR1 GTSNPN, CDR2 SVGIG (reference sequence). The CDR3 covers 17 residues. The V gene lost 0 bases and the J gene lost 4 bases, with 21 bases spanning the gap. CDR3 nucleotides: TGTGCCTGGAGTGTACGGGGACCAGGGGATGGGCCCTATGGCTACACCTTC. This codes for CAWSVRGPGDGPYGYTF.

The V call is TRBV9, the J call TRBJ2-1; D gene unclear. Between the trimmed V and J ends, which lost 3 bases and 7 bases, there was a span of 14 bases. Germline V gene sequence: CDR1 SGDLS, CDR2 YYNGEE. The CDR3 totals 14 residues. CDR3 nucleotide sequence: TGTGCCAGCAGCGCACATAGATCAACGAATGAGCAGTTCTTC. Residues: CASSAHRSTNEQFF.

J is TRBJ1-2 and V is TRBV14, with 9 bases matching TRBD1. The ends lost 3 bases at V and 7 bases at J; junction bases unmatched: 6. The CDR3 has 14 amino acids. Looked up from germline, CDR1 is SGHDN and CDR2 is FVKESK. The CDR3 sequence: CASSHYRGRSGYTF. DNA of the CDR3: TGTGCCAGCAGCCACTACAGGGGGCGTTCTGGCTACACCTTC.

This clone was recorded a few times. This chain links TRBV6-4 with TRBJ1-5; no clear D gene. The V end was cut by 2 bases, the J end by 4 bases, with 12 bases between. The CDR3 consists of 15 residues. Germline V gives CDR1 MRHNA, CDR2 SNTAGT. This CDR3 reads CASSDEAGGNQPQHF. In DNA form, the CDR3 reads TGTGCCAGCAGTGACGAGGCAGGAGGGAATCAGCCCCAGCATTTT.

This clone was seen a single time. The J gene is TRBJ1-2, the V gene TRBV30; D might be TRBD1 (6 bases). The V gene's germline CDR1 is GTSNPN and CDR2 SVGIG (reference sequence). Trimming removed 0 bases from V and 0 bases from J, with 11 bases in between. CDR3 length: 15 residues. CDR3 bases: TGTGCCTGGAGTGTCGAGGGGGGCACTAACTATGGCTACACCTTC. Amino acids: CAWSVEGGTNYGYTF.

V is TRBV7-3 and J is TRBJ2-5, with TRBD2 as a possible D gene (6 bases). Germline lookup yields CDR1 SGHTA and CDR2 FQGTGA. The CDR3 extends over 14 amino acids. V was clipped by 3 bases and J by 5 bases, with 13 bases between them. The CDR3 sequence is CASSLAGSQETQYF. The CDR3 nucleotides read TGTGCCAGCAGCTTGGCGGGGTCCCAGGAGACCCAGTACTTC.

This rearrangement joins TRBV27 to TRBJ2-1, with TRBD2 matching 7 bases. The CDR3 extends over 14 amino acids. With 7 bases clipped from V and 0 bases from J, the junction kept 3 bases outside the gene matches. CDR1 is MNHEY, CDR2 SMNVEV, per germline (reference sequence). For the CDR3, the DNA is TGTGCCAGCACTTGGGGGGGCTCCTACAATGAGCAGTTCTTC. Residues: CASTWGGSYNEQFF.

The rearrangement joins TRBV20-1 to TRBJ1-2; 10 bases map to TRBD1. CDR1 is DFQATT, CDR2 SNEGSKA, per germline (reference sequence). The V and J ends lost 6 bases and 8 bases, in that order; junction bases with no gene match: 15. The CDR3 has 15 residues. The CDR3 DNA reads as TGCAGTGCCAGTCCCGGGACAGGGGCCTCGGGGGGCTACACCTTC. It yields the protein CSASPGTGASGGYTF.